This T cell receptor (beta chain) originates from a study of blood T cell repertoires in COVID-19 (dated by TCRdb to 2020 to 2022). The study in broad terms: Samples covering the acute and convalescent phases of COVID-19 were provided by collaborators in the United States, Italy and Spain. Where available, HLA class I and class II types were obtained from metadata supplied by the sample provider rather than from assay-based typing. The sample metadata nearly always contained a de-identified subject ID, COVID-19 status, age in years and sex. Samples came from the ongoing ImmuneRACE study (first 160 participants) plus 1,254 subjects from 6 global collaborators. Subjects who had been exposed to COVID-19, were actively infected with it, or had recovered from it provided the deeply sampled blood TCRbeta repertoires that made up the dataset. The repertoires were made available in a free public database intended to serve as a resource for research on the immune response to SARS-CoV-2. The prospective study material was composed of cDNA or gDNA derived from T cells, B-cell-depleted T cells, or PBMCs. What the authors observed across the whole study: How much clinical and demographic metadata was included differed by source and by participant, and the metadata was provided uncurated.

This clone was detected a few times. Which antigen it targets is not known. No qualities accompany the bases; no much larger clone lies one base away. Participants in the prospective study were enrolled through a virtual design, were aged about 18 to 89 years, and lived in 24 United States geographic areas. Cohort assignment in the prospective study relied on participant-reported clinical history from a screening survey and a study questionnaire. Recovered participants in ImmuneRACE Cohort 3 were defined as having two consecutive negative NP/OP PCR tests, clearance from a healthcare professional, or resolution of symptoms. Mobile phlebotomists in the prospective study collected whole blood, serum and a nasopharyngeal or oropharyngeal swab from every participant. Prospective study participants could optionally give additional blood draws and questionnaires over an approximately two-month period. Before DNA extraction, blood samples from the prospective study were shipped at room temperature or frozen.

CDR1 and CDR2, looked up from the germline V gene (reference sequence), are LGHDT and YNNKEL. Spanning cysteine to phenylalanine, the CDR3 consists of 14 amino acids. CDR3 DNA only is kept here, 42 bases in frame from base 1. Cut back by 7 bases and 1 base, the V and J ends lie 13 bases apart. TCRbeta CDR3 regions were amplified from genomic DNA using the immunoSEQ Assay, a bias-controlled multiplex PCR. The source study handled its data this way. The number of nucleated cells in each sample was estimated by amplification of reference gene primers within the assay. To quantify the absolute abundance of each unique TCRbeta CDR3 rearrangement, sequence reads were collapsed and filtered. For each sample, productive Simpson clonality was calculated by taking the square root of Simpson's diversity index across productive rearrangements. Here the immuneACCESS table is served through TCRdb, limited to in-frame sequences with V and J called. Missing clones are a known gap in these copies; in checked studies unresolved V genes cover under half, and the rest lacks a known reason. D and trimming were read from the DNA, whereas the V and J calls and clone size are those reported in that table. The sample data list around 150,000 clones, and approximately 80% of these were observed just once. The ten largest clones take up under 15% of the sample.

Specimen: PBMCs or T cells enriched from blood (not recorded which). The sequence was collected from a woman aged 55 to 70 who had recovered from COVID-19. The rearranged chain carries TRBV3-1 (or the pseudogene TRBV3-2) and TRBJ1-1; the D gene is not confidently resolved. The CDR3 region: CASTDHGENTEAFF. The DNA is TGTGCCAGCACCGACCACGGAGAGAACACTGAAGCTTTCTTT.